The 15 T cell receptor beta chains in this list originate from one sample, sequenced in a study of breast tumors, draining lymph nodes, adjacent tissues. The lymph nodes were axillary draining lymph nodes from breast cancer patients. Each CDR3 protein gets one entry after TCRdb re-called the multiplex PCR reads with MiXCR. The sample holds roughly 80,000 distinct CDR3 sequences, about 21% seen once. The sequencing sample was made of axillary lymph node tissue. These receptors were taken from a female donor with breast cancer. Some clones in this sample may be carry-over from other donors' samples.

This clonotype was recorded many times. V gene TRBV7-9 combines with J gene TRBJ1-2, with D possibly TRBD1 on 5 matching bases. The CDR3 consists of 16 residues. V was clipped by 5 bases and J by 5 bases, with 21 bases between them. The germline V gene has CDR1 SEHNR and CDR2 FQNEAQ (reference sequence). The CDR3 nucleotides are TGTGCCAGCAGCCGAGGGGATGAGGACACCAAGTATGGCTACACCTTC. This sequence encodes CASSRGDEDTKYGYTF.

The CDR3 sequence is CASSVRSQAGIQYF. The CDR3 DNA is TGTGCCAGCAGCGTCCGCTCCCAAGCAGGCATTCAGTACTTC. The genes are TRBV11-2 and TRBJ2-4, with unresolved D. V shed 5 bases and J shed 9 bases, with 17 bases lying between them. The CDR3 runs to 14 residues. The germline gives CDR1 SGHAT, CDR2 FQNNGV. The full variable domain, completed using reference TRBV11-2 and TRBJ2-4, is EAGVAQSPRYKIIEKRQSVAFWCNPISGHATLYWYQQILGQGPKLLIQFQNNGVVDDSQLPKDRFSAERLKGVDSTLKIQPAKLEDSAVYLCASSVRSQAGIQYFGAGTRLSVL.

This clonotype was detected ten times or more. The V gene is TRBV6-6, the J gene TRBJ2-7; D is unresolved. V lost 7 bases and J 3 bases, leaving 7 bases between the germline ends. The CDR3 loop spans 11 amino acids. CDR1 and CDR2 (germline): MNHNY, SVGAGI (reference sequence). CDR3 region: CASINSYEQYF. As DNA, the CDR3 is TGTGCCAGCATAAATAGCTACGAGCAGTACTTC.

This clonotype was counted between two and nine times. The rearrangement links TRBV19 to TRBJ2-1, with 7 bases aligning to TRBD1. The J segment lost 9 bases and the V segment lost 3 bases, leaving 8 bases of the junction unmatched. The length of the CDR3 is 14 residues. The germline CDR1 and CDR2 sequences are LNHDA and SQIVND (reference sequence). The CDR3 protein is CASSIVDRQGEQFF. The CDR3 coding sequence is TGTGCCAGTAGTATCGTGGACAGGCAGGGTGAGCAGTTCTTC.

The sample holds many counts of this clonotype. The V and J genes are TRBV4-3 and TRBJ2-5, with TRBD1 matching over 7 bases. Germline assignment: CDR1 LGHNA and CDR2 YSLEER. With 4 bases clipped from V and 4 bases from J, the junction kept 6 bases outside the gene matches. There are 14 residues in the CDR3. CDR3 coding DNA: TGCGCCAGCAGCCCCAACAGGGGCAGAGAGACCCAGTACTTC. This gives the protein CASSPNRGRETQYF.

This clonotype was seen ten or more times. The genes are TRBV19 and TRBJ2-1; TRBD1 aligns across 9 bases. J lost 8 bases, V lost 5 bases, and 13 bases had no gene match. From germline, CDR1 is LNHDA and CDR2 SQIVND (reference sequence). The CDR3 consists of 16 residues. CDR3 region: CASSYDSGTGRDEQFF. The CDR3 DNA reads as TGTGCCAGTAGTTACGACTCCGGGACAGGGAGGGATGAGCAGTTCTTC.

In DNA form, the CDR3 reads TGTGCCAGCTCACCGGTGGGACAGACCCAAGAGACCCAGTACTTC. The encoded protein is CASSPVGQTQETQYF. This chain joins TRBV18 and TRBJ2-5; TRBD1 matches at 7 bases. The length of the CDR3 is 15 residues. After removal of 3 bases from V and 1 base from J, the junction contained 5 bases not matched to a gene. Per the germline V gene, CDR1 is KGHSH and CDR2 is LQKENI. Complete variable domain (other parts from reference TRBV18 and TRBJ2-5): NAGVMQNPRHLVRRRGQEARLRCSPMKGHSHVYWYRQLPEEGLKFMVYLQKENIIDESGMPKERFSAEFPKEGPSILRIQQVVRGDSAAYFCASSPVGQTQETQYFGPGTRLLVL.

This clonotype has a handful of counts. The chain links TRBV7-2 to TRBJ2-6, with D hard to call. The V end was cut by 5 bases, the J end by 4 bases, with 12 bases between. From germline, CDR1 is SGHTA and CDR2 FQGNSA. The CDR3 consists of 15 residues. Here the CDR3 reads CASSRFIRGANVLTF. CDR3 in DNA: TGTGCCAGCAGCCGATTCATTAGAGGGGCCAACGTCCTGACTTTC.

This clonotype showed up many times. The chain employs TRBV5-1 and TRBJ2-1; D unresolved. CDR1 and CDR2 from the germline V gene are SGHRS and YFSETQ. The ends were cut back, 6 bases at V and 5 bases at J, with 12 bases in the middle. The CDR3 has 13 residues. The CDR3 protein is CASTSESNNEQFF. The CDR3 DNA reads TGCGCCAGCACGTCGGAGTCGAACAATGAGCAGTTCTTC.

In regard to this clonotype: This may come from a read error, since a much larger clone is one base off. In this CDR3 the conserved last residue, phenylalanine or tryptophan, is missing, so a read error is likely. The chain links TRBV29-1 to TRBJ1-2, with D perhaps TRBD1 (5 bases). The germline V and J ends were trimmed by 7 bases and 4 bases, with 13 bases remaining between them. Germline V lookup: CDR1 SQVTM, CDR2 ANQGSEA. This CDR3 is 12 amino acids long. CDR3 sequence (DNA): TGCAGCGCTGGGGGACGTACCTATGGCTACACCTCC. Translating it yields CSAGGRTYGYTS.

For this clonotype: One end of the junction is discordant with germline, which a read error may explain. The chain uses TRBV28 and TRBJ2-3; no reliable D call. This CDR3 spans 13 amino acids. Germline-derived CDR1 and CDR2 are MDHEN and SYDVKM. CDR3 region: CASSLHSRDTQYF. Here the CDR3 DNA reads TGTGCCAGCAGTTTACATAGCAGAGATACGCAGTATTTT.

The sample holds many counts of this clonotype. The CDR3 protein is CATSRDRPSEQYF. The CDR3, as DNA: TGTGCCACCAGCAGAGATCGACCCAGCGAGCAGTACTTC. This chain connects TRBV15 to TRBJ2-7; D gene uncertain. The germline gives CDR1 LNHNV, CDR2 YYDKDF (reference sequence). Between the trimmed V and J ends, which lost 0 bases and 6 bases, there was a span of 9 bases. The CDR3 totals 13 residues.

This clonotype was recorded many times. The chain recombines TRBV6-5 with TRBJ1-5, with a tentative D call TRBD1 (5 bases). From germline, CDR1 is MNHEY and CDR2 SVGAGI. V was trimmed by 0 bases and J by 3 bases, leaving 9 bases between them. The length of the CDR3 is 15 residues. The CDR3 DNA reads TGTGCCAGCAGTTACTCGCGGGGGTTCAATCAGCCCCAGCATTTT. Protein product: CASSYSRGFNQPQHF.

This clonotype was counted at least ten times. The V and J genes are TRBV19 and TRBJ2-7; 11 bases align to TRBD2. Germline V gene data show CDR1 as LNHDA and CDR2 as SQIVND (reference sequence). The CDR3 consists of 17 residues. V gave up 5 bases and J gave up 1 base; unmatched junction bases: 10. This CDR3 is CASSPRRGTSGSYEQYF. The CDR3 nucleotides are TGTGCCAGTAGTCCGAGGAGGGGGACTAGCGGTTCCTACGAGCAGTACTTC. The full variable domain, completed using reference TRBV19 and TRBJ2-7, is DGGITQSPKYLFRKEGQNVTLSCEQNLNHDAMYWYRQDPGQGLRLIYYSQIVNDFQKGDIAEGYSVSREKKESFPLTVTSAQKNPTAFYLCASSPRRGTSGSYEQYFGPGTRLTVT.

This clonotype came up once. This chain connects TRBV19 to TRBJ1-2; D gene ambiguous. The germline V and J ends were trimmed by 4 bases and 4 bases, with 13 bases remaining between them. Germline V gene data show CDR1 as LNHDA and CDR2 as SQIVND (reference sequence). The CDR3 length is 14 residues. CDR3 loop: CASSRSEVFYGYTF. CDR3 nucleotide sequence: TGTGCCAGTAGTAGATCGGAGGTCTTCTATGGCTACACCTTC.